This entry describes one T cell receptor (beta chain). CD8+ and CD4+ T cells from blood underwent TCR beta sequencing. TEMRA cells were FACS-enriched, and CD8+ and CD4+ T cells were isolated negatively. With random hexamers, 0.5 to 1 ug RNA was reverse transcribed. TCRdb reanalysed the immunoSEQ multiplex PCR reads using MiXCR and keeps one entry per CDR3 protein. The sample yields approximately 130,000 distinct CDR3 sequences, around nine tenths seen once. This entry comes from a study of CD8 T cells in Susac syndrome. Trimming took off 6 bases at V and 5 bases at J, with 13 bases between the two ends. This CDR3 region has 14 residues.

V gene TRBV12-3 or TRBV12-4 combines with J gene TRBJ2-2, with a weak D call TRBD2 (5 bases). The sequenced sample consisted of CD8+ T cells from PBMCs. This TCR came from a human donor with multiple sclerosis. CDR3 protein: CASSRGPLTGELFF. CDR3 nucleotide sequence: TGTGCCAGCAGCCGAGGGCCCCTGACCGGGGAGCTGTTTTTT.